This TCR beta chain was profiled in a study of CD8 T cells in ankylosing spondylitis. This clonotype occurred many times. Germline values: CDR1 SGDLS, CDR2 YYNGEE. V lost 4 bases to trimming and J lost 0 bases, with 10 bases between them. CDR3 size: 14 residues. TCRdb reprocessed the 5' RACE reads via MiXCR and lists one record per CDR3 protein. The sample consists of approximately 42,000 distinct CDR3 sequences, around 3.8% of them appearing once. The sequencing sample was made of blood, either unsorted or a sorted T cell fraction (not recorded which). The V call is TRBV9, the J call TRBJ1-2; the D gene is possibly TRBD1 (6 bases). The source is a female donor with ankylosing spondylitis or in good health (not recorded which). The CDR3 sequence: CASSKDSSNYGYTF. The CDR3 coding sequence is TGTGCCAGCAGCAAGGACAGCTCTAACTATGGCTACACCTTC.